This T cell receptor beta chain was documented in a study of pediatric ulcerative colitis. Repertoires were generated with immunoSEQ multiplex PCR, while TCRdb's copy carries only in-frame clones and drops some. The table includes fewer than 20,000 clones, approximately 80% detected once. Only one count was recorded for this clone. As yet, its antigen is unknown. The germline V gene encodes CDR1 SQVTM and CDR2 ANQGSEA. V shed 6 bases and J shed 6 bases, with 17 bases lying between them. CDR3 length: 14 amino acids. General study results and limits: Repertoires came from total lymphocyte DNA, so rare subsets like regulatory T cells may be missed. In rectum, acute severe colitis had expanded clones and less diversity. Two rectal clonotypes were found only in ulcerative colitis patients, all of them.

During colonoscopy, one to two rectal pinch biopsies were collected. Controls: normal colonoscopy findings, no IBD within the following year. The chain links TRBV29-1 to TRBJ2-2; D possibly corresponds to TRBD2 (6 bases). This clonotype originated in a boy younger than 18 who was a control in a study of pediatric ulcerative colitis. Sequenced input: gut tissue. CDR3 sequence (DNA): TGCAGCGTCAAAAATTGGACGGGGGCCGGGGAGCTGTTTTTT. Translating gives CSVKNWTGAGELFF.